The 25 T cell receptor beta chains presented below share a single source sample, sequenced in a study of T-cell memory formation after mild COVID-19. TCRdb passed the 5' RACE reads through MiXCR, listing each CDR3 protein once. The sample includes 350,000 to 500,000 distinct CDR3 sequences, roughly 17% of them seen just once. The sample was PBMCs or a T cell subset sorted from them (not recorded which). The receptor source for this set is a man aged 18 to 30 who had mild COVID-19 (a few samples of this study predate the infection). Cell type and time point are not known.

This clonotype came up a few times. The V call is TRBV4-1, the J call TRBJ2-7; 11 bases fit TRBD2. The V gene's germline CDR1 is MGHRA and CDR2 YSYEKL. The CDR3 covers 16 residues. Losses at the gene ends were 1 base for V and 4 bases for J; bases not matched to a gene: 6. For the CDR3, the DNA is TGCGCCAGCAGCCAAGCGCCTACTAGCGGGGGATACGAGCAGTACTTC. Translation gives CASSQAPTSGGYEQYF.

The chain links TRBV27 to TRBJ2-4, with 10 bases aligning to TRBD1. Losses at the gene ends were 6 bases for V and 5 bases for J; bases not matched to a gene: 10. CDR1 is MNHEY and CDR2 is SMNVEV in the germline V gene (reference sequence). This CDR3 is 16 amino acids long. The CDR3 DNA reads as TGTGCCAGCAGCCCGGGACAGGGGCTTTGGGAAAACATTCAGTACTTC. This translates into CASSPGQGLWENIQYF.

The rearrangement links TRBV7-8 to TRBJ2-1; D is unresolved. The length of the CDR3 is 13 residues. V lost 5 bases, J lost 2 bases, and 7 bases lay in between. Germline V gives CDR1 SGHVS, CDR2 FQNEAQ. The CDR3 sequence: CASSPRAYNEQFF. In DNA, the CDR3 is TGTGCCAGCAGCCCAAGGGCCTACAATGAGCAGTTCTTC.

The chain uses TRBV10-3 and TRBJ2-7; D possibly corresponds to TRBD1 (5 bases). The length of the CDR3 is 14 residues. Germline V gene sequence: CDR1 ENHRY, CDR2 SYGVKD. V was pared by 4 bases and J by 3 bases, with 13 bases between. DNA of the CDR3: TGTGCCATCAGTGGGGCAGGGTCGGACTACGAGCAGTACTTC. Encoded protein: CAISGAGSDYEQYF.

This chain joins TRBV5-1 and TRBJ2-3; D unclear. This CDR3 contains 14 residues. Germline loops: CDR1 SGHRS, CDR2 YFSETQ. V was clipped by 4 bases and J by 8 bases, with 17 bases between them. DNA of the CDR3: TGCGCCAGCAGCCTTCTTGGTGGCAGAGGTACGCAGTATTTT. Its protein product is CASSLLGGRGTQYF. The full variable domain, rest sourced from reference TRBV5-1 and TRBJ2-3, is KAGVTQTPRYLIKTRGQQVTLSCSPISGHRSVSWYQQTPGQGLQFLFEYFSETQRNKGNFPGRFSGRQFSNSRSEMNVSTLELGDSALYLCASSLLGGRGTQYFGPGTRLTVL.

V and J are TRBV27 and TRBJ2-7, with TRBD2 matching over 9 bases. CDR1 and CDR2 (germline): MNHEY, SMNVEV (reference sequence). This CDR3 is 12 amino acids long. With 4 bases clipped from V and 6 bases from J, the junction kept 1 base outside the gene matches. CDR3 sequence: CASSSTSGEQYF. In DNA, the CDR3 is TGTGCCAGCAGTTCGACTAGCGGCGAGCAGTACTTC.

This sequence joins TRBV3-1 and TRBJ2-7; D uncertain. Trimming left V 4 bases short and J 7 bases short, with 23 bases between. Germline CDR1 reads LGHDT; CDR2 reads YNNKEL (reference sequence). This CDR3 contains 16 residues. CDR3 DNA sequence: TGTGCCAGCAGCCTAAACGCTCTAGGGATTCGGATTGAGCAGTACTTC. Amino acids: CASSLNALGIRIEQYF.

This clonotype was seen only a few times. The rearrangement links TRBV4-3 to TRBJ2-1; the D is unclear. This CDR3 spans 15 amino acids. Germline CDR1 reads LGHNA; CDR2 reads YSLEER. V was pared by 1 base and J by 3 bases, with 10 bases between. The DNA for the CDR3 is TGCGCCAGCAGCCAAGTTTACATCGGCTACAATGAGCAGTTCTTC. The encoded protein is CASSQVYIGYNEQFF.

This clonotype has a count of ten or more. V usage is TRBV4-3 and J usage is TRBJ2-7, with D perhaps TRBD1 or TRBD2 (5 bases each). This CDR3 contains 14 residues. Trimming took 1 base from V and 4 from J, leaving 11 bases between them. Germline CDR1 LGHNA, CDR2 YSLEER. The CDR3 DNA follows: TGCGCCAGCAGCCAAGGCCGCAGGGAGTACGAGCAGTACTTC. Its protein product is CASSQGRREYEQYF.

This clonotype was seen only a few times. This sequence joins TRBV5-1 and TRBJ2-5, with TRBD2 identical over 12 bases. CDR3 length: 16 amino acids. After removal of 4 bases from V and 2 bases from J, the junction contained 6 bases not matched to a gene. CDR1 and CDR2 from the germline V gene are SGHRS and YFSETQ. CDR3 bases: TGCGCCAGCAGCCCTAGCGGGGGGGCGCGGCAAGAGACCCAGTACTTC. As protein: CASSPSGGARQETQYF.

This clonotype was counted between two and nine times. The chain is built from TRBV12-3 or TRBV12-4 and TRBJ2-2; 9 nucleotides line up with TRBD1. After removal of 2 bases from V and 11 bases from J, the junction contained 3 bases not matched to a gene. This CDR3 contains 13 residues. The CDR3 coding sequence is TGTGCCAGCAGTTTATGGGGACAGGGCGAGCTGTTTTTT. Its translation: CASSLWGQGELFF.

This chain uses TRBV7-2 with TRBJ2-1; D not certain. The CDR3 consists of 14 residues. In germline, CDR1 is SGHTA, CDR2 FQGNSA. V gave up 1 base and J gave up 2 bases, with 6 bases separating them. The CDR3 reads CASSLVRTYNEQFF. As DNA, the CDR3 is TGTGCCAGCAGCTTAGTTCGGACCTACAATGAGCAGTTCTTC.

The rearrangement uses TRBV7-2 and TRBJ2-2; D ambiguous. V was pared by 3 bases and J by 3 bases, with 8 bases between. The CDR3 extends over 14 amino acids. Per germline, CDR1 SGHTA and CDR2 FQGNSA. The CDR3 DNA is TGTGCCAGCAGCTTCGACTTGCACACCGGGGAGCTGTTTTTT. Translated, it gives CASSFDLHTGELFF.

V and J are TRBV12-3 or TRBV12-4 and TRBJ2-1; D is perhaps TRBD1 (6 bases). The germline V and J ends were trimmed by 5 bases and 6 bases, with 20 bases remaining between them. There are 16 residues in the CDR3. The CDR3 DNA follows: TGTGCCAGCAGTCGAGGGGGAACCTCCCTACGCAATGAGCAGTTCTTC. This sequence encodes CASSRGGTSLRNEQFF.

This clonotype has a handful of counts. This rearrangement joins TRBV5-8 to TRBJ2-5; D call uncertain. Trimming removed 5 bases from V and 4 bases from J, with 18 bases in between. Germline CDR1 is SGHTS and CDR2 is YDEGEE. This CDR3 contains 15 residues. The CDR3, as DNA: TGTGCCAGCAGTCCTGGGCAGGCGGATGCAGAGACCCAGTACTTC. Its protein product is CASSPGQADAETQYF.

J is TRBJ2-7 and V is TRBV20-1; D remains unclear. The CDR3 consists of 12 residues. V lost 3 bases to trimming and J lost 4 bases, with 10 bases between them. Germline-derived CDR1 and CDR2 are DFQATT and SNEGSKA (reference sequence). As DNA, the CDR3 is TGCAGTGCTAGTCGGTCGGCTTACGAGCAGTACTTC. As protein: CSASRSAYEQYF.

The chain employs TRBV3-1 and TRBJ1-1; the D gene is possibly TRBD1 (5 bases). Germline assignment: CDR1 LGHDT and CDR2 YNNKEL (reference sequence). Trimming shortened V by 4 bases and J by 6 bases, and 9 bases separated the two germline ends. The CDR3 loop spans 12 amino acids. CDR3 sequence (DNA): TGTGCCAGCAGCCGATTCAGGGCTGAAGCTTTCTTT. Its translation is CASSRFRAEAFF.

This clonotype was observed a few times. The CDR3 reads CASSRRRSYEQYF. The DNA of the CDR3 is TGTGCCAGCAGTCGAAGGAGGTCCTACGAGCAGTACTTC. The chain joins TRBV27 to TRBJ2-7; TRBD2 is a possible D gene (5 bases). The CDR3 covers 13 residues. Trimming cost V 5 bases and J 1 base, with 9 bases left between them. Germline lookup yields CDR1 MNHEY and CDR2 SMNVEV (reference sequence).

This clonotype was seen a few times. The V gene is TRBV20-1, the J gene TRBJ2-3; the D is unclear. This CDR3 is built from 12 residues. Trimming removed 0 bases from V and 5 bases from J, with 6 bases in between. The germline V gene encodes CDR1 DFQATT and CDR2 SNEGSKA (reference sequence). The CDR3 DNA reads TGCAGTGCTAGAGAAGGCGAAGATACGCAGTATTTT. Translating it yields CSAREGEDTQYF.

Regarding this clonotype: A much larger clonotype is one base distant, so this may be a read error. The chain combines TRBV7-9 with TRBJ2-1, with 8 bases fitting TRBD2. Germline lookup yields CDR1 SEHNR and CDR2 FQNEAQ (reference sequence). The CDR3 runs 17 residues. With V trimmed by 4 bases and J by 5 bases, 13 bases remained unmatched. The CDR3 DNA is TGTGCCAGCAGCTCCACGATGGGTAGCGGGGAGGACAATGAGCAGTTCTTC. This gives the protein CASSSTMGSGEDNEQFF.

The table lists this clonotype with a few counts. This CDR3 is CASSLLAGADNEQFF. The CDR3 bases are TGTGCCAGCAGTTTATTAGCGGGGGCCGACAATGAGCAGTTCTTC. This chain joins TRBV28 and TRBJ2-1, with 9 bases that match TRBD2. CDR1 MDHEN and CDR2 SYDVKM come from the germline V gene. The CDR3 has 15 residues. V was pared by 1 base and J by 5 bases, with 3 bases of the junction left unmatched.

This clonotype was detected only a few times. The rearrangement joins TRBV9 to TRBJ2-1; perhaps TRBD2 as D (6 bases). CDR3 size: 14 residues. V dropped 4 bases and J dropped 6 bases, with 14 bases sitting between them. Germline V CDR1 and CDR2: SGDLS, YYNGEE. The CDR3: CASSLSGYANEQFF. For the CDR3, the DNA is TGTGCCAGCAGCCTCAGCGGGTACGCCAATGAGCAGTTCTTC.

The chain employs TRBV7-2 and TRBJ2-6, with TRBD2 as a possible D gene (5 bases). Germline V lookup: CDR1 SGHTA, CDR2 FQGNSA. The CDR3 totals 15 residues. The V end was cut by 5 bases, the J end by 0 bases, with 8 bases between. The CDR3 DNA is TGTGCCAGCAGCAATCGGGACTCTGGGGCCAACGTCCTGACTTTC. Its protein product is CASSNRDSGANVLTF.

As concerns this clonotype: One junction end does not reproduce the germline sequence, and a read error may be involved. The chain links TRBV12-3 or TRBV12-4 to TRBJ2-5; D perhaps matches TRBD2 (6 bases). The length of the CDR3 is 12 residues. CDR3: CASSPVREIQYF. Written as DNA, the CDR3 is TGTGCCAGCAGTCCGGTCCGGGAGATCCAGTACTTC.

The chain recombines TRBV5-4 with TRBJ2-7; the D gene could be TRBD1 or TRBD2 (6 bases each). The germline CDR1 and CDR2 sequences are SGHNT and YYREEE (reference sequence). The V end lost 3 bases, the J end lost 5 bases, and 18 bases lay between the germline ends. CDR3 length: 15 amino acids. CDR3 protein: CASSYDSGAPDEQYV. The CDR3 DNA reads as TGTGCCAGCAGCTACGACTCGGGGGCCCCCGACGAGCAGTACGTC.